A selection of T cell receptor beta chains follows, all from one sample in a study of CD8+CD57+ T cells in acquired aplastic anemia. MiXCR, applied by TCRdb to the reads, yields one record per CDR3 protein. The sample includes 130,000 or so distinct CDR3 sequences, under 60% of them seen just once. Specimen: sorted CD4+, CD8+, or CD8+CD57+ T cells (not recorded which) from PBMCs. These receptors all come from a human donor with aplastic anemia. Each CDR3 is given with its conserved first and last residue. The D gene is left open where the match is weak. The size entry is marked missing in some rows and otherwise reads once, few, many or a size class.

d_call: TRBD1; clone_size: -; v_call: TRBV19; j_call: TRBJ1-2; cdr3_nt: TGTGCCAGTATAGCCGGGACAGGGGCGAACTATGGCTACACCTTC; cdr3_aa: CASIAGTGANYGYTF
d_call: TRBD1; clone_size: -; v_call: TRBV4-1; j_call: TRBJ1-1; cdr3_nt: TGCGCCAGCAGCCAAGGGGCAGGGGGCGCGAATGGCACTGAAGCTTTCTTT; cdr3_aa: CASSQGAGGANGTEAFF
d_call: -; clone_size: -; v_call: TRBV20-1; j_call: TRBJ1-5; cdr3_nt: TGCAGTGCTGGGAGGAGGGGACTCAGCAATCAGCCCCAGCATTTT; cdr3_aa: CSAGRRGLSNQPQHF
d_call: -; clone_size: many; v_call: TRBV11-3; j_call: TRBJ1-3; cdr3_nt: TGTGCCAGCAGCTTAGTAAGCACAGTCGGGGACACCATATATTTT; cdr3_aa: CASSLVSTVGDTIYF
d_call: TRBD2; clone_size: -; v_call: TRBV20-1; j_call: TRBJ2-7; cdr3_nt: TGCAGTGCTGCCTCCCCGGGACTAGCGGGGGGCCGGACCTACGAGCAGTACTTC; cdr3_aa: CSAASPGLAGGRTYEQYF
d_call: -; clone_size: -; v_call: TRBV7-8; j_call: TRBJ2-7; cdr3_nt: TGTGCCAGCAGCTTTAAGGGGCGCGAGCAGTACTTC; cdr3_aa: CASSFKGREQYF
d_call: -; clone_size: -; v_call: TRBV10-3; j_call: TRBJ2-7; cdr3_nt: TGTGCCATCAGTTATAAAAGGGCCTACGAGCAGTACTTC; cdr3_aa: CAISYKRAYEQYF
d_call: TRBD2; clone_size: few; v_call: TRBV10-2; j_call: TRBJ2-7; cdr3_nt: TGCGCCAGCAGAGTTAGCGGGGCTAGCTACGAGCAGTACTTC; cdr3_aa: CASRVSGASYEQYF
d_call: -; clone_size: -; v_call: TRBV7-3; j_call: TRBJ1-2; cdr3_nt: TGTGCCAGCAGTTTTCCGGGGTATGGCTACACCTTC; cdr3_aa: CASSFPGYGYTF
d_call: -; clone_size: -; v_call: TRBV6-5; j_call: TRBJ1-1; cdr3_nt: TGTGCCAGCAGTTACTTCACAGAGAACACTGAAGCTTTCTTT; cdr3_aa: CASSYFTENTEAFF
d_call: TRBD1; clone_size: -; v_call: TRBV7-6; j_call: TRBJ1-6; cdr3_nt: TGTGCCAGCAGCTTACGGGGACAGGGGAATTCACCCCTCCACTTT; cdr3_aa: CASSLRGQGNSPLHF
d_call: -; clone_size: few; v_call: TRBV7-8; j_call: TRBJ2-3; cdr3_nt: TGTGCCAGCAGCTTAGCGGATACGCAGTATTTT; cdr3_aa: CASSLADTQYF
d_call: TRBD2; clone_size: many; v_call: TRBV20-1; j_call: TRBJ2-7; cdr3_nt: TGCAGTGCCGTACTAGCGGGGGCGGGTTACGAGCAGTACTTC; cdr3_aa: CSAVLAGAGYEQYF
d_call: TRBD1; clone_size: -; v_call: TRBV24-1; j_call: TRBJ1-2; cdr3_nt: TGTGCCACCAAAGGACAGGGCTTGGATGGCTACACCTTC; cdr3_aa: CATKGQGLDGYTF
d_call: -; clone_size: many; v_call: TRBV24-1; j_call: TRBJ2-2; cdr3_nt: TGTGCCACCAGTGATTTGTCGGAAACCGGGGAGCTGTTTTTT; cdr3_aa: CATSDLSETGELFF
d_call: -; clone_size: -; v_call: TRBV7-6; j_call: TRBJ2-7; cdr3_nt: TGTGCCAGCAGCTTATCGCAGGCCTACGAGCAGTACTTC; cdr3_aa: CASSLSQAYEQYF
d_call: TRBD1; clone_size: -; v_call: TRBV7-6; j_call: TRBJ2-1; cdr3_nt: TGTGCCAGCAGCTTTATGGACAGGCTCAATGAGCAGTTCTTC; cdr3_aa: CASSFMDRLNEQFF
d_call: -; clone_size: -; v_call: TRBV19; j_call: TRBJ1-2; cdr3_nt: TGTGCCAGTAGCGCAAGCAGGCGCGCTTATGGCTACACCTTC; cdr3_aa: CASSASRRAYGYTF
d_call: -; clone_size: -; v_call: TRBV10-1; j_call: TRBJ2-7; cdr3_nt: TGCGCCAGCACTGTGGGGTTCGACGAGCAGTACTTC; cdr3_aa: CASTVGFDEQYF
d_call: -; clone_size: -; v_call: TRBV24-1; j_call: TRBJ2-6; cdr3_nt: TGTGCCACCAGTGTAAAAAGTTCTGGGGCCAACGTCCTGACTTTC; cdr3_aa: CATSVKSSGANVLTF
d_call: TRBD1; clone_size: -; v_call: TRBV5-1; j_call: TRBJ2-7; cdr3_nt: TGCGCCAGCAGAAACACAGGGGGCGACTATAGCTCCTACGAGCAGTACTTC; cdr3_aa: CASRNTGGDYSSYEQYF
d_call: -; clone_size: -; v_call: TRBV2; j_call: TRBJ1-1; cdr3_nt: TGTGACAGCAGCGATCTTTTCCTAGGTATCTTT; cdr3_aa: CDSSDLFLGIF
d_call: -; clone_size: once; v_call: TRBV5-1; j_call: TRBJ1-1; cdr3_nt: TGCGCCAGCAGAATCACCTCGAACACTGAAGCTTTCTTT; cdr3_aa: CASRITSNTEAFF
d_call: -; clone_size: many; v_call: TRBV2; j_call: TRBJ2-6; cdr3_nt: TGTGCCAGCCTCACCCGGGATACCGACTCTGGGGCCAACGTCCTGACTTTC; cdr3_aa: CASLTRDTDSGANVLTF
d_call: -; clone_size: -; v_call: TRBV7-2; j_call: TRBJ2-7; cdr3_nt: TGTGCCAGCCGTCCGAACCGGGGTGGCTACGAGCAGTACTTC; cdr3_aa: CASRPNRGGYEQYF
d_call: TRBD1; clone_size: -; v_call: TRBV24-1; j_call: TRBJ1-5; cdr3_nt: TGTGCCATAAGACAGGGGAATCAGCCCCAGCATTTT; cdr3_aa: CAIRQGNQPQHF
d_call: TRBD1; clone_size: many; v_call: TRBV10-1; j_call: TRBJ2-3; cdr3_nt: TGCGCCAGCAACCTCCGGGACAGACATAGAGGTACGCAGTATTTT; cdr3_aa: CASNLRDRHRGTQYF
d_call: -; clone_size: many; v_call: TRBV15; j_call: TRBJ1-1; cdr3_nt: TGTGCCACCAGCAGAGAAGGGGGTCGCATGAACACTGAAGCTTTCTTT; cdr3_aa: CATSREGGRMNTEAFF
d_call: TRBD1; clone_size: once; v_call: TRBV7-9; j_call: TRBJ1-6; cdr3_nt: TGTGCCAGCAGCTTAGGGACAGGGGATTCACCCCTCCACTTT; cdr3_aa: CASSLGTGDSPLHF
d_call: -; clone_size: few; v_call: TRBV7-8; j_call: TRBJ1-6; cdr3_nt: TGTGCCAGCAGCTTAGGTAGCGGGGTTGGTTCACCCCTCCACTTT; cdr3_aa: CASSLGSGVGSPLHF
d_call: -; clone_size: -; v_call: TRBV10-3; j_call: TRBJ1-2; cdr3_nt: TGTGCCATCAGTGAGTCAGGCACAGTCGGCTACACCTTC; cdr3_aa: CAISESGTVGYTF
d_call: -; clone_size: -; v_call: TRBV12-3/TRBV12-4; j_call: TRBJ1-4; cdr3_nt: TGTGCCAGCAGTCCAAGACAGTTTACGACTGAAAAACTGTTTTTT; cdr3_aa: CASSPRQFTTEKLFF
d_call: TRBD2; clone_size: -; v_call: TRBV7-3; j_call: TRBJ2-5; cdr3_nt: TGTGCCAGCAGCTTAGGGGGGGACCAACGCACCCAGTACTTC; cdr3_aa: CASSLGGDQRTQYF
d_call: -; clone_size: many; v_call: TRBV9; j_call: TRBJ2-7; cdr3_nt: TGTGCCAGCAGCACACGACAGGACCTTGACGAGCAGTACTTC; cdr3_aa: CASSTRQDLDEQYF
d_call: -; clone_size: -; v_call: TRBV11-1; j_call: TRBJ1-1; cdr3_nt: TGTGCCAGCAGCTTAAAAAATGACAGGCTGAACACTGAAGCTTTCTTT; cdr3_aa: CASSLKNDRLNTEAFF
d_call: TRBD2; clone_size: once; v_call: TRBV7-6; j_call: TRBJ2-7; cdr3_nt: TGTGCCAGCAGCCCAGGACTAGCGGGAGGCGAGCAGTACTTC; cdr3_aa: CASSPGLAGGEQYF
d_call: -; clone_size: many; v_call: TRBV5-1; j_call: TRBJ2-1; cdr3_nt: TGCGCCAGCGGGAGAGCCAATGAGCAGTTCTTC; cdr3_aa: CASGRANEQFF
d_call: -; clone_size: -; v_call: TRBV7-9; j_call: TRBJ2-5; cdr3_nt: TGTGCCAGCAGCTACAGGTCCCAAGAGACCCAGTACTTC; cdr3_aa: CASSYRSQETQYF
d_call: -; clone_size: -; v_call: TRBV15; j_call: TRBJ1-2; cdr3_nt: TGTGCCACCAGCCGTGACACGAACTATGGCTACACCTTC; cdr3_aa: CATSRDTNYGYTF
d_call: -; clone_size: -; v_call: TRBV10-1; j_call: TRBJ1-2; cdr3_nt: TGCGCCAGCAGTGAGGGGAACTATAACTATGGCTACACCTTC; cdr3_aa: CASSEGNYNYGYTF
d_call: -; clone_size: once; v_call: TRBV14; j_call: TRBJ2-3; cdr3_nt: TGTGCCAGCAGCCAAGATATGGCGACCACAGATACGCAGTATTTT; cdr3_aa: CASSQDMATTDTQYF
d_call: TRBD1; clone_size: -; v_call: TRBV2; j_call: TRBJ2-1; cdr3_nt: TGTGCCAGCAGCATCGGACAGGGGGGAGGCAATGAGCAGTTCTTC; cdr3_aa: CASSIGQGGGNEQFF